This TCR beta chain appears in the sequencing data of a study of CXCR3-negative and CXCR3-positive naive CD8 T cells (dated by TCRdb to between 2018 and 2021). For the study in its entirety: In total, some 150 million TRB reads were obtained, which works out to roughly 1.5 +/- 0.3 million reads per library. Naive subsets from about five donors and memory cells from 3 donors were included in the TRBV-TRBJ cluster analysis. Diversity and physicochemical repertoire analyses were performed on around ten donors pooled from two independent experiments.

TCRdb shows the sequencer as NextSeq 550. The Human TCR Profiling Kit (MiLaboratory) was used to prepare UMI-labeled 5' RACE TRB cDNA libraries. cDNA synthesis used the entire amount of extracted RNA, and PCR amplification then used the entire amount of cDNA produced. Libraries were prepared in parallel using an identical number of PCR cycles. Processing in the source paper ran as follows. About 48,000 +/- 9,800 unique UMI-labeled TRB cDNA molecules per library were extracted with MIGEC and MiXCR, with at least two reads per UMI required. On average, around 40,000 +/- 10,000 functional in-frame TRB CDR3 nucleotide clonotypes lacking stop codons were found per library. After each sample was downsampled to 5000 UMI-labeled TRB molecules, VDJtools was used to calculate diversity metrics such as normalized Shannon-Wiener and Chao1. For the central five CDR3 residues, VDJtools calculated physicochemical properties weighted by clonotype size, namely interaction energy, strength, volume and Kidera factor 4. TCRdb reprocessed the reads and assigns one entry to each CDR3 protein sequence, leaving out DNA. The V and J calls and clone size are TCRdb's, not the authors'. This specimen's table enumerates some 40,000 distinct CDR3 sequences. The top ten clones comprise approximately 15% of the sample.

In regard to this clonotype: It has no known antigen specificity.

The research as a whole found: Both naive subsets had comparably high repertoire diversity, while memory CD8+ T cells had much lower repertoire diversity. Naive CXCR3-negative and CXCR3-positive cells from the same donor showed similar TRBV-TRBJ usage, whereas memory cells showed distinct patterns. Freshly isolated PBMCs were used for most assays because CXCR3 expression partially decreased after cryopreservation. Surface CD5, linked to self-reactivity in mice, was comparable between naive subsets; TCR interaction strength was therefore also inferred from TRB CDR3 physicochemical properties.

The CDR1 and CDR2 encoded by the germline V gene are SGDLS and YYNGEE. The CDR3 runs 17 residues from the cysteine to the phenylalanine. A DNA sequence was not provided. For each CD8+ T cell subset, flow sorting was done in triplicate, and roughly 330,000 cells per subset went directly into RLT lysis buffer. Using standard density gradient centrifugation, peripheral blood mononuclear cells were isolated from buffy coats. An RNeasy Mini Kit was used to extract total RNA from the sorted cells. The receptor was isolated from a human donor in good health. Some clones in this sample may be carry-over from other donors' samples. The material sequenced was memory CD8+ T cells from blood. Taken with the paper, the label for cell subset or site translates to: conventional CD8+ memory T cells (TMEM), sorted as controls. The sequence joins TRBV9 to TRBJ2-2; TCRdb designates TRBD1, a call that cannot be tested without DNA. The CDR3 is CASSGYRDRETIGELFF.